A single sample gave rise to the 6 T cell receptor beta chains below, sequenced in a study of metastatic and nonmetastatic thyroid tumors. With MiXCR, TCRdb called clones anew from the PCR reads. The table shows roughly 72,000 clones, with around 20% occurring only once. Before thyroid surgery, none of the patients had received any treatment. The sequenced sample was blood. These receptors originate from a female donor with papillary thyroid cancer or a benign thyroid nodule (not recorded which). Some clones in this sample may be carry-over from other donors' samples.

On this clone: A read error may be the cause here, since a much bigger clone is one base away. The chain links TRBV28 to TRBJ1-1, with D hard to call. CDR3 size: 15 residues. CDR1 and CDR2 from the germline V gene are MDHEN and SYDVKM. The V end lost 5 bases, the J end lost 1 base, and 14 bases lay between the germline ends. This CDR3 reads CASSLTVVSNTEAFF. CDR3 DNA: TGTGCCAGCAGTCTTACGGTGGTTTCGAACACTGAAGCTTTCTTT.

This clone was counted ten times or more. CDR3 nucleotides: TGTGCCAGTAGTCTGAGGAGCGGGGGGTCGATCGATACGCAGTATTTT. This translates into CASSLRSGGSIDTQYF. This chain uses TRBV19 with TRBJ2-3; 9 nucleotides agree with TRBD2. Unmatched junction bases numbered 12, after V lost 5 bases and J lost 6 bases. Germline values: CDR1 LNHDA, CDR2 SQIVND (reference sequence). CDR3 length: 16 residues. The complete variable domain, with remaining parts taken from reference TRBV19 and TRBJ2-3, reads DGGITQSPKYLFRKEGQNVTLSCEQNLNHDAMYWYRQDPGQGLRLIYYSQIVNDFQKGDIAEGYSVSREKKESFPLTVTSAQKNPTAFYLCASSLRSGGSIDTQYFGPGTRLTVL.

This chain uses TRBV28 with TRBJ2-7, with TRBD1 identical over 9 bases. The germline gives CDR1 MDHEN, CDR2 SYDVKM. The CDR3 has 15 residues. The trim removed 4 bases at V and 2 bases at J, leaving 6 bases unmatched. The CDR3 reads CASSSDRTGAYEQYF. For the CDR3, the DNA is TGTGCCAGCAGTTCCGACCGGACAGGGGCCTACGAGCAGTACTTC.

The chain couples TRBV6-1 to TRBJ2-3, with 12 bases aligning to TRBD2. Germline CDR1 is MNHNS and CDR2 is SASEGT. The CDR3 is 15 residues long. V gave up 2 bases and J gave up 4 bases; unmatched junction bases: 1. The CDR3 DNA follows: TGTGCCAGCAGTGAATCTAGCGGGGGGGCAGATACGCAGTATTTT. Its protein is CASSESSGGADTQYF.

The table lists this clone with many counts. The chain carries TRBV19 and TRBJ1-5, with a possible D match to TRBD1 (6 bases). The CDR3 contains 15 residues. The germline V and J ends were trimmed by 7 bases and 3 bases, with 16 bases remaining between them. Germline CDR1 and CDR2: LNHDA and SQIVND (reference sequence). CDR3 sequence: CASTLKTGSNQPQHF. CDR3 bases: TGTGCCAGTACCCTCAAGACAGGATCCAATCAGCCCCAGCATTTT.

The CDR3 nucleotides are TGTGCCAGCAGCTTACAGGGTAAGCAGCCCCAGCATTTT. It translates to CASSLQGKQPQHF. The chain couples TRBV6-1 to TRBJ1-5; D is perhaps TRBD1 (6 bases). Trimming stripped 6 bases from V and 7 bases from J, with 13 bases between. Germline CDR1 reads MNHNS; CDR2 reads SASEGT. This CDR3 is built from 13 residues.